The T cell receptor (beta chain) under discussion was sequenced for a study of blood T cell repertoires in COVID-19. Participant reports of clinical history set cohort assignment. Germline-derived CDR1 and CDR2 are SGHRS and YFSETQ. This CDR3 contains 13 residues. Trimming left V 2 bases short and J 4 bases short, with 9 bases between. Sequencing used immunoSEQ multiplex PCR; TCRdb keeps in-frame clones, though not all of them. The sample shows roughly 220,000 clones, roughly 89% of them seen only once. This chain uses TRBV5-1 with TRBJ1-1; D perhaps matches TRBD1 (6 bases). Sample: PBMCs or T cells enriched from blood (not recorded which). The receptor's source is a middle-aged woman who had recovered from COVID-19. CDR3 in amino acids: CASSFVGATEAFF. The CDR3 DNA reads TGCGCCAGCAGCTTCGTGGGGGCCACTGAAGCTTTCTTT.